A single sample is the source of the 3 T cell receptor beta chains below, sequenced in a study of T cell clonotyping in hematopoietic cell transplantation. As for time point: recipient sample about 28 days before transplant, after cytoreduction. The protocol was immunoSEQ multiplex PCR, while the TCRdb copy is restricted to in-frame clones and leaves out a portion. Of tens of thousands of clones listed, almost 97% are singletons. The input for sequencing was peripheral blood mononuclear cells, taken before stem cell transplant. These receptor sequences come from a woman between 50 and 59 years old with acute myeloid leukemia. Some clones in this sample may be carry-over from other donors' samples.

The V and J genes are TRBV10-3 and TRBJ2-5; 7 bases fit TRBD2. The CDR3 sequence is 17 residues long. With V trimmed by 3 bases and J by 4 bases, 14 bases remained unmatched. Germline lookup yields CDR1 ENHRY and CDR2 SYGVKD. The CDR3 sequence: CAISDNFLSGGLETQYF. The DNA of the CDR3 is TGTGCCATCAGTGACAACTTTTTGTCGGGGGGTTTAGAGACCCAGTACTTC.

The rearrangement uses TRBV4-2 and TRBJ2-1; D might be TRBD1 (5 bases). Between the trimmed V and J ends, which lost 3 bases and 8 bases, there was a span of 11 bases. The CDR3 consists of 13 residues. Germline V gene lookup returns CDR1 LGHNA and CDR2 YNFKEQ. CDR3 DNA: TGTGCCAGCAGCCACCAGGGTGGCGATGAGCAGTTCTTC. This encodes CASSHQGGDEQFF.

CDR3 sequence reads: CASTERGGFYEQFF. CDR3 in DNA: TGTGCCAGCACCGAGCGGGGGGGCTTTTATGAGCAGTTCTTC. The chain carries TRBV7-2 and TRBJ2-1; 10 bases are shared with TRBD2. Losses at the gene ends were 7 bases for V and 8 bases for J; bases not matched to a gene: 8. The CDR3 consists of 14 residues. Per germline, CDR1 SGHTA and CDR2 FQGNSA. Supplemented by reference TRBV7-2 and TRBJ2-1, the full variable domain reads GAGVSQSPSNKVTEKGKDVELRCDPISGHTALYWYRQSLGQGLEFLIYFQGNSAPDKSGLPSDRFSAERTGGSVSTLTIQRTQQEDSAVYLCASTERGGFYEQFFGPGTRLTVL.